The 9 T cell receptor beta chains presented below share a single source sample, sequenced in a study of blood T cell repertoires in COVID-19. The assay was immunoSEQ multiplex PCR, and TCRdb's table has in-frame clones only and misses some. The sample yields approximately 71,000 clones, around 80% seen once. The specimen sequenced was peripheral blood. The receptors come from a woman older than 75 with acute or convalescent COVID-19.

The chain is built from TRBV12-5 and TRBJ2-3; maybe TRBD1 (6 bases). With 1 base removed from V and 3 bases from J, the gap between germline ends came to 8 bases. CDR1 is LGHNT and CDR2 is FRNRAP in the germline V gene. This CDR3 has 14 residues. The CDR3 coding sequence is TGTGCTAGTGGTTTGGACAGGGCAACAGATACGCAGTATTTT. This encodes CASGLDRATDTQYF.

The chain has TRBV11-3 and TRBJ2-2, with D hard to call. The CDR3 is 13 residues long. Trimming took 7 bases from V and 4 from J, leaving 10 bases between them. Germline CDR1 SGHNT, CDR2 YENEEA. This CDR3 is CASTRRATGELFF. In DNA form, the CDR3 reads TGTGCCAGCACGAGAAGAGCCACCGGGGAGCTGTTTTTT.

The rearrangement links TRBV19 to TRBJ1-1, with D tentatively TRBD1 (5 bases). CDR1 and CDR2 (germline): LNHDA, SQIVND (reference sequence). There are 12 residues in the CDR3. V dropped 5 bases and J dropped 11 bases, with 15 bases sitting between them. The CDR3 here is CASSGTQGMAFF. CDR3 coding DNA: TGTGCCAGTAGTGGTACTCAGGGAATGGCTTTCTTT.

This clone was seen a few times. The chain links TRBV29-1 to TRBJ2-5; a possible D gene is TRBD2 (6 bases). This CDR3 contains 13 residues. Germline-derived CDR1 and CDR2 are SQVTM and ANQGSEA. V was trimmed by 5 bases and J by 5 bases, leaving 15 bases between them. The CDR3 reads CSVFFGSGETQYF. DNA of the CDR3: TGCAGCGTTTTTTTCGGGAGCGGGGAGACCCAGTACTTC.

CDR3 protein: CASRKGRNYEQYF. CDR3 DNA: TGTGCCAGCAGGAAGGGGAGGAACTACGAGCAGTACTTC. The rearrangement links TRBV27 to TRBJ2-7, with D possibly matching TRBD2 (6 bases). Trimming removed 6 bases from V and 3 bases from J, with 12 bases in between. The germline CDR1 and CDR2 sequences are MNHEY and SMNVEV (reference sequence). The CDR3 is made up of 13 amino acids.

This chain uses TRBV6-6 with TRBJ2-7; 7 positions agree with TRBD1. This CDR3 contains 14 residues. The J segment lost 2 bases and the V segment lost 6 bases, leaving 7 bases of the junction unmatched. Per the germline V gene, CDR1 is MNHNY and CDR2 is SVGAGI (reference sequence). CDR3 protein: CASSSDRVTYEQYF. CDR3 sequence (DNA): TGTGCCAGCAGCTCCGACAGGGTAACCTACGAGCAGTACTTC.

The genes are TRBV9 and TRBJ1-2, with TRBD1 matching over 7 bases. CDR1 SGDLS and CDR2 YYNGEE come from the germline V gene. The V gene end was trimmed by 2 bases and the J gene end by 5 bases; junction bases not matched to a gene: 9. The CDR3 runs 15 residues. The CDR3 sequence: CASSVGQGVGYGYTF. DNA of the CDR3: TGTGCCAGCAGCGTGGGCCAGGGGGTTGGGTATGGCTACACCTTC.

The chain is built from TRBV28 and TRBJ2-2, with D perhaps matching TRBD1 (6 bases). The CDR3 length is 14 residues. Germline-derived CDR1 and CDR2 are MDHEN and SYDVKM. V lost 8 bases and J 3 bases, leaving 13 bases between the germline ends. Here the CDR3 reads CASRTVSYTGELFF. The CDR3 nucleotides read TGTGCCAGCCGGACAGTATCGTACACCGGGGAGCTGTTTTTT.

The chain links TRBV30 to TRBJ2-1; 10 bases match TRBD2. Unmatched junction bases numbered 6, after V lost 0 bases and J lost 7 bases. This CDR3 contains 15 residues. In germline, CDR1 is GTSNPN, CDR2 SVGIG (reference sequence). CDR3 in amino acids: CAWSVLAGVRNEQFF. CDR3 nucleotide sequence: TGTGCCTGGAGTGTGCTAGCGGGAGTTCGAAATGAGCAGTTCTTC. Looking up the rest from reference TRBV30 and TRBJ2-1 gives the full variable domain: SQTIHQWPATLVQPVGSPLSLECTVEGTSNPNLYWYRQAAGRGLQLLFYSVGIGQISSEVPQNLSASRPQDRQFILSSKKLLLSDSGFYLCAWSVLAGVRNEQFFGPGTRLTVL.